Below, one T cell receptor (beta chain) is given with its context. The data originate from a study of OX40 agonist ivuxolimab in advanced cancers. The germline gives CDR1 MGHDK, CDR2 SYGVNS. The V and J ends lost 1 base and 5 bases respectively, with 6 bases between them. The CDR3 is 12 amino acids. The assay was immunoSEQ multiplex PCR, and TCRdb's table has in-frame clones only and misses some. This table has 8,500 to 13,000 clones, approximately 74% appearing once. The source of this sequence is an adult with an advanced solid tumor such as melanoma, head and neck, liver or kidney cancer. Material: CD4+ or CD8+ T cells sorted from blood, obtained in a trial of the OX40 agonist ivuxolimab. The V gene is TRBV25-1, the J gene TRBJ2-7; D is perhaps TRBD2 (5 bases). The CDR3 sequence: CASSEFGNEQYF. The CDR3 DNA is TGTGCCAGCAGTGAATTCGGGAACGAGCAGTACTTC.